The source of this T cell receptor beta chain is a study of shared clonotypes between healthy human individuals. Study results and limitations: Generally, naive subsets (rather than memory subsets) showed larger estimated richness. Only a few donors were included, so the genetic and exposure-history diversity represented was limited.

Concerning this clone: Its antigen remains unidentified.

The study ran the assay at deep level. Evenly divided among several immunoSEQ plates was the genomic DNA of each subset. Here immunoSEQ multiplex PCR was the method, and the copy in TCRdb shows in-frame clones only, minus some. The sample holds 1,400,000 or so clones; roughly 98.5% are singletons and the top ten take around 0.33%. CDR3 size: 15 residues. Trimming cost V 6 bases and J 2 bases, with 16 bases left between them. Germline lookup yields CDR1 MDHEN and CDR2 SYDVKM. V is TRBV28 and J is TRBJ1-1; the D gene is possibly TRBD1 (5 bases). The clonotype comes from a man younger than 45 in good health. The specimen was naive CD4+ T cells sorted from blood. Subset of the sample: CD45RA+ positively selected. The DNA of the CDR3 is TGTGCCAGCAGACGGGAGATCAGGGTAAACACTGAAGCTTTCTTT. Amino acids: CASRREIRVNTEAFF. The full variable domain, with the rest looked up from reference TRBV28 and TRBJ1-1, is DVKVTQSSRYLVKRTGEKVFLECVQDMDHENMFWYRQDPGLGLRLIYFSYDVKMKEKGDIPEGYSVSREKKERFSLILESASTNQTSMYLCASRREIRVNTEAFFGQGTRLTVV.